This T cell receptor (beta chain) was sequenced during a study of beta chain features in type 1 diabetes. CDR1 SGHTA and CDR2 FQGNSA come from the germline V gene. CDR3 length: 15 residues. The V segment lost 5 bases and the J segment 6 bases; nucleotides outside the gene matches: 8. The authors reverse transcribed all of the isolated RNA, so sequencing captured expressed TCRB transcripts. The assay was immunoSEQ multiplex PCR, and TCRdb's table has in-frame clones only and misses some. The table has about 140,000 clones, roughly 10% seen once. Source material: central memory CD4+ T cells from blood. This sequence was found in a woman in her thirties or forties in good health. The chain recombines TRBV7-2 with TRBJ2-7; 12 nucleotides match TRBD2. The CDR3 protein is CASSPRLAGVVEQYF. The CDR3 DNA reads TGTGCCAGCAGCCCGCGACTAGCGGGGGTCGTCGAGCAGTACTTC.